This TCR beta chain stems from a study of shared clonotypes between healthy human individuals. Study findings and constraints: Donor scarcity curtailed the genetic and exposure-history diversity represented herein. Larger richness was generally estimated for naive than memory subsets. Depth of sequencing was expected to influence donor clonotype sharing.

Naive CD8 cells comprised CD45RO-negative, CCR7-positively selected cells, excluding terminally differentiated effector memory CD45RA+ cells. Per the authors' pipeline: With immunoSEQ giving junction-only sequences and no quality scores, filtering differed. Clones were sequenced by immunoSEQ multiplex PCR, and TCRdb holds only the in-frame ones, with some missing. For V, J and clone size, that table is used; D and trimming come from the DNA. Of 560,000 or so clones listed, about 96% are singletons. About this clone: Its antigen is not known.

Between the trimmed V and J ends, which lost 0 bases and 10 bases, there was a span of 16 bases. The CDR3 runs to 15 residues. Germline CDR1 and CDR2: MGHRA and YSYEKL. Input material: naive CD8+ T cells sorted from blood. The clonotype comes from a woman in her 30s in good health. The rearrangement links TRBV4-1 to TRBJ2-4; no clear D. The CDR3 DNA reads as TGCGCCAGCAGCCAAGATAGAGCCTCCATAGAGATTCAGTACTTC. Residues: CASSQDRASIEIQYF.